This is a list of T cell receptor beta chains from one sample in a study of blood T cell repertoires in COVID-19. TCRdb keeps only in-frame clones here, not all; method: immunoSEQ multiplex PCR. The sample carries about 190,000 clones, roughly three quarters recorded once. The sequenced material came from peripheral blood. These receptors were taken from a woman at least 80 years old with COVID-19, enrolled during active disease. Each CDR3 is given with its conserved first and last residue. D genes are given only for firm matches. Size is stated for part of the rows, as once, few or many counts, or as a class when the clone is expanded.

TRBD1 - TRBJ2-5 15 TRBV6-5 TGTGCCAGCAGTTATACGACAGGGCCACAAGAGACCCAGTACTTC CASSYTTGPQETQYF
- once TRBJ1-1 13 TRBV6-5 TGTGCCAGCACTTTGACTATGAACACTGAAGCTTTCTTT CASTLTMNTEAFF
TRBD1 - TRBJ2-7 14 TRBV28 TGTGCCAGCGAGGACAGGGGAAATATCTACGAGCAGTACTTC CASEDRGNIYEQYF
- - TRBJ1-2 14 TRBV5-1 TGCGCCAGCAGCCCCGGAGGACAGTTCTATGGCTACACCTTC CASSPGGQFYGYTF
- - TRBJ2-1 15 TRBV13 TGTGCCAGCAGCTTAGAAGCGGCCTCCTACAATGAGCAGTTCTTC CASSLEAASYNEQFF
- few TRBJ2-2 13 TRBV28 TGTGCCAGCAGAGCCAGCGGCACCGGGGAGCTGTTTTTT CASRASGTGELFF
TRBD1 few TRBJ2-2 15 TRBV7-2 TGTGCCAGCAGCTCCGGACAGGGTAGCACCGGGGAGCTGTTTTTT CASSSGQGSTGELFF
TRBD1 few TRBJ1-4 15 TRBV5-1 TGCGCCAGCAGCTTAGGACAGGGGGCATTTGAAAAACTGTTTTTT CASSLGQGAFEKLFF
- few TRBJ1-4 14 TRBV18 TGTGCCAGCTCGGAACTGGCGGCTAATGAAAAACTGTTTTTT CASSELAANEKLFF
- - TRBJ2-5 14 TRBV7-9 TGTGCCAGCAGCGACACAGTCACCCAAGAGACCCAGTACTTC CASSDTVTQETQYF
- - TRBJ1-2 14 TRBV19 TGTGCCAGTAGGGTCAGGGGCCCCGAGGGTGGCTACACCTTC CASRVRGPEGGYTF
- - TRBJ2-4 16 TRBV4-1 TGCGCCAGCAGCCAAGATCTTAGCCAGGGGGGTAACATTCAGTACTTC CASSQDLSQGGNIQYF
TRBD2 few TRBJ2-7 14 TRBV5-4 TGTGCCAGCAGACGATGGGAGGGATGGTACGAGCAGTACTTC CASRRWEGWYEQYF
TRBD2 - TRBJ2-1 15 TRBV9 TGTGCCAGCAGCTCCCGCAGGGCTAGCGGGGATGAGCAGTTCTTC CASSSRRASGDEQFF
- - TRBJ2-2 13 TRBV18 TGTGCCAGCTCATCAGGGATGGTCGGGGAGCTGTTTTTT CASSSGMVGELFF
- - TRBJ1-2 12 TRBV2 TGTGCCAGCAGTGCCCAGAACTATGGCTACACCTTC CASSAQNYGYTF
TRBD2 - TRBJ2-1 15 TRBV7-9 TGTGCCAGCATCCTTAATGGGAGGGCCTACAATGAGCAGTTCTTC CASILNGRAYNEQFF
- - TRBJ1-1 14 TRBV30 TGTGCCTGGAGTGTACCCGGGGAGAACACTGAAGCTTTCTTT CAWSVPGENTEAFF
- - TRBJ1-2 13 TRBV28 TGTGCCAGCGTCCGGGAAACGAGCTCTGGCTACACCTTC CASVRETSSGYTF
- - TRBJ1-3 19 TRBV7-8 TGTGCCAGCAGCCAGAGTCCGGGACTGACCATAAAAATCGGAAACACCATATATTTT CASSQSPGLTIKIGNTIYF
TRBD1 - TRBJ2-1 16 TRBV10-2 TGCGCCAGCAGTGGCCTCCAGGGGGCTTATTTCAATGAGCAGTTCTTC CASSGLQGAYFNEQFF
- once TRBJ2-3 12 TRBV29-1 TGCAGCTTCCTACTGGGGGCGGATACGCAGTATTTT CSFLLGADTQYF
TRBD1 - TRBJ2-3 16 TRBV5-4 TGTGCCAGCAGCTTGGATGGACAGGGATTCACAGATACGCAGTATTTT CASSLDGQGFTDTQYF
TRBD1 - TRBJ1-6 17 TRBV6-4 TGTGCCAGCAGACGGACAGGGGACCACTCCTATAATTCACCCCTCCACTTT CASRRTGDHSYNSPLHF
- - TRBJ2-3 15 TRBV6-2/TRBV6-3 TGTGCCAGCAGTTACTCGTCTAGCGGCACAGATACGCAGTATTTT CASSYSSSGTDTQYF
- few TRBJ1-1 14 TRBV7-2 TGTGCCAGCAGCTTACACGGGATGAACACTGAAGCTTTCTTT CASSLHGMNTEAFF
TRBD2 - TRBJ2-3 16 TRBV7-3 TGTGCCAGCAGCTCTCTAGCGGGGGCCTCCACAGATACGCAGTATTTT CASSSLAGASTDTQYF
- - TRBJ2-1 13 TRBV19 TGTGCCAGTAGTATAAGGTGGGGGGATGAGCAGTTCTTC CASSIRWGDEQFF
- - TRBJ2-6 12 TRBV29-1 TGCAGCGTTGTATCCGGGGCCAACGTCCTGACTTTC CSVVSGANVLTF
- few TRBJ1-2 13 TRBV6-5 TGTGCCAGCAGCCGGGGTAACGTGGGCGTCTACACCTTC CASSRGNVGVYTF
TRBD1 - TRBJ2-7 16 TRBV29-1 TGCAGCCGCTCCGGACAGGGGTGTAGCGGAGCCTACGAGCAGTACTTC CSRSGQGCSGAYEQYF
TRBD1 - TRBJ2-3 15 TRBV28 TGTGCCAGCAGTCCGGGACAGGCCTACACAGATACGCAGTATTTT CASSPGQAYTDTQYF
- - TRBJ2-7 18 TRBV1 TGCACCAGCAGCCAAGATTCCCTACGCCCTAGCGGATACTACGAGCAGTACTTC CTSSQDSLRPSGYYEQYF
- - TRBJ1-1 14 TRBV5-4 TGTGCCTCCCAAAGGAGTGGGGGGAAGGATGAAGCTTTCTTT CASQRSGGKDEAFF
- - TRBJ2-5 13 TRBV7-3 TGTGCCAGCAGCGGGGACTCCCAAGAGACCCAGTACTTC CASSGDSQETQYF
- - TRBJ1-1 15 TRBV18 TGTGCCAGCTCACCGGGGGAGGCTCTGAACACTGAAGCTTTCTTT CASSPGEALNTEAFF
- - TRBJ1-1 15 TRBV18 TGTGCCAGCTCAGCCCGACAGGATTTGAACACTGAAGCTTTCTTT CASSARQDLNTEAFF
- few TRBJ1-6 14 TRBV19 TGTGCCAGTAGGACAGGCTCCTATAATTCACCCCTCCACTTT CASRTGSYNSPLHF
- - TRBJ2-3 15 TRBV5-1 TGCGCCAGCAGCTTCGAGGGTTACTACACAGATACGCAGTATTTT CASSFEGYYTDTQYF
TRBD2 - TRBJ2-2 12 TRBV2 TGTGCCAGTGGGAGGGGCACCGGGGAGCTGTTTTTT CASGRGTGELFF
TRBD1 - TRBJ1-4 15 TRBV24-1 TGTGCCACCAGTGCCGGGGACAGCGAAAATGAAAAACTGTTTTTT CATSAGDSENEKLFF
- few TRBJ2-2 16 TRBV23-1 TGCGCCAGCAGTCAAAATGGGGCCCCAGGCACCGGGGAGCTGTTTTTT CASSQNGAPGTGELFF
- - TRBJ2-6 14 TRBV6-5 TGTGCCAGCAGGGACAACTCTGGGGCCAACGTCCTGACTTTC CASRDNSGANVLTF
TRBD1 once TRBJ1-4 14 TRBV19 TGTGCCAGTCATCGACAGGGAGGAGGTGAAAAACTGTTTTTT CASHRQGGGEKLFF
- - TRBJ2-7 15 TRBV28 TGTGCCAGCAGTTTACCCACGGACAGAGCCTACGAGCAGTACTTC CASSLPTDRAYEQYF
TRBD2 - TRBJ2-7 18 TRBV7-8 TGTGCCAGCAGCCCGGGACTAGCAACGATGACAGACTCCTACGAGCAGTACTTC CASSPGLATMTDSYEQYF
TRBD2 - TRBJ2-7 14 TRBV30 TGTGCCTGGGGACTAGCGGGGGGGCCCGGCGAGCAGTACTTC CAWGLAGGPGEQYF
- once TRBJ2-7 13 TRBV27 TGTGCCAGCAGCCGAAATCAGGGGAGCGAGCAGTACTTC CASSRNQGSEQYF
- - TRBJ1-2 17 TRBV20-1 TGCAGTGCTAGTAATTGGATTGAACGGACACCCGGTCATGGCTACACCTTC CSASNWIERTPGHGYTF
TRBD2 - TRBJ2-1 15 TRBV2 TGTGCCAGCAAGACCGGGACTAGCGGCTACAATGAGCAGTTCTTC CASKTGTSGYNEQFF
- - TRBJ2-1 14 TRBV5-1 TGCGCCAGCAGCATACTAGGATCGTACAATGAGCAGTTCTTC CASSILGSYNEQFF
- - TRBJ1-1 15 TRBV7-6 TGTGCCAGCAGCTTAGGTCCGGACATGAACACTGAAGCTTTCTTT CASSLGPDMNTEAFF
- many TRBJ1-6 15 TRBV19 TGTGCCAGTAGCCCCAGGGGAAGGAGTGATTCACCCCTCCACTTT CASSPRGRSDSPLHF
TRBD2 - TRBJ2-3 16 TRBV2 TGTGCCAGCAGCCTCGGGACTAGCGGGAGTACAGATACGCAGTATTTT CASSLGTSGSTDTQYF
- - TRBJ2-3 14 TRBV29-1 TGCAGCGTTGCCCTACAGAGAAGCACAGATACGCAGTATTTT CSVALQRSTDTQYF
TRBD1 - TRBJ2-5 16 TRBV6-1 TGTGCCAGCAGTGACCCCGGGACAGGGTGGGGAGAGACCCAGTACTTC CASSDPGTGWGETQYF
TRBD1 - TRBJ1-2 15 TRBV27 TGTGCCAGTACCAACCAGGGACAGGGGTTCTATGGCTACACCTTC CASTNQGQGFYGYTF
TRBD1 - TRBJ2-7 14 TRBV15 TGTGCCACCAGCAGAGACCCCAGGACAGGGGGGCAGTACTTC CATSRDPRTGGQYF
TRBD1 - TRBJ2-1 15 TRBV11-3 TGTGCCAGCAGCCAGGGGGCTAGCTCCTACAATGAGCAGTTCTTC CASSQGASSYNEQFF
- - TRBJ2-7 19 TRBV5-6 TGTGCCAGCAGCTTGGAAGGGGCAGCCCCTGTTCTACCACTACTCTGGGAGTACTTC CASSLEGAAPVLPLLWEYF